This T cell receptor beta chain came from a study of shared clonotypes between healthy human individuals (dated by TCRdb to 2018 to 2020). Background on the whole study: The cohort included three men and a couple of women between 18 and 49 years of age. To estimate repertoire size and how much clonotype sharing occurs between individuals, the study deeply sequenced the blood TCR repertoires of five healthy adults. Between about 0.85 and 8.9 billion PBMCs per donor were obtained by leukapheresis. To increase sequencing depth and limit assay-specific biases, TCR repertoire library preparation and sequencing were carried out by different laboratories using diverse techniques. For each donor, CD4 naive and CD4 memory were each run on three plates, CD8 naive on two plates, and CD8 memory on one plate.

What the research found in general, with its limitations: Larger estimated clonotype richness was generally found for naive subsets than for memory subsets. Because the study included only a small number of donors, the genetic and exposure-history diversity represented was limited. Rarefaction of sorted-subset datasets indicated incomplete sequencing despite the large sequencing depth. Across four donors, around 5% of naive CD4, more than 3% of naive CD8, around 2.5% of memory CD4, and around 0.4% of memory CD8 clonotypes were shared. Compared with non-shared clonotypes, the clonotypes found in all four sorted-subset donors had higher generation probabilities. Sampling was restricted to blood, and TCR repertoires in tissues likely differ from the TCR repertoires found in blood. Pairwise subsampling led to the expectation that sequencing depth would affect the degree of clonotype sharing among donors.

This clone was recorded a few times. The specificity of this receptor is unknown. Per-nucleotide qualities are absent, and no much larger clonotype sits a single base away. The donors were healthy, HIV-negative adults who had no recently reported acute infections or vaccinations. Only Caucasian adults living in Nashville, Tennessee, USA were represented among the donors. CD4+ T cells were enriched by magnetic negative selection; naive cells were then positively selected on CD45RA, and the negative fraction formed the memory subset. After blood collection by leukapheresis, PBMCs were isolated using Ficoll-Histopaque density gradient centrifugation and then cryopreserved in the vapor phase of liquid nitrogen. Analytical flow cytometry was used to check the purity and quantity of each magnetically sorted T cell population. Genomic DNA was isolated from each sorted fraction and quantified by UV absorbance on a Nanodrop 2000c.

Using the deep immunoSEQ assay, TCR CDR3 regions were amplified from genomic DNA by multiplex PCR. Extracted genomic DNA from each cell subset was distributed evenly across all wells of several immunoSEQ 96-well plates, and each plate was treated as a replicate. Each replicate PCR for sorted subsets received around 200 ng genomic DNA, equal to roughly 30,000 T cell genomes. Purified libraries were measured with a Qubit 3.0 fluorometer, size-checked on a Bioanalyzer 2100, and measured again with the KAPA Library Quantification kit. Every immunoSEQ 96-well plate was sequenced on a separate single-read 150-cycle Illumina NextSeq 550 flow cell. In the original analysis: Because only junctional sequences without quality scores were contained in the immunoSEQ output, filtering matching that applied to full-length reads could not be performed. To assign V/J genes and CDR3, sequences were annotated using PyIR, a Python wrapper for IgBLAST v1.9, with IMGT germline references. Reads were filtered out if the reads had weak V/J assignments (E-value above 1e-6), no CDR3, stop codons, out-of-frame junctions, or ambiguous translated residues. V3J clonotypes were defined by identical inferred V gene, J gene, and CDR3 amino acid sequence. Percentage overlap between repertoires was calculated by dividing the number of shared unique clonotypes by the size of the smaller repertoire. RTK rarefaction, the Chao1 estimator, and Recon v2.1 estimates of unobserved clonotypes were used to assess repertoire richness. Generation probabilities were computed with OLGA for all TCRbeta clonotypes obtained by the gDNA method from four donors. TCRdb retrieved this table from immuneACCESS and kept in-frame rearrangements only. Not all clones are present; in checked studies, unresolved V genes account for under half, and no reason is known for the remainder. For V, J and clone size, that table is used; D and trimming come from the DNA. The sample profile shows 850,000 to 1,200,000 clones; about 75% of them were found once. Jointly, the top ten make up about 1.4% of the sample.

From cysteine to phenylalanine, the CDR3 is 12 amino acids long. This entry keeps only the CDR3 DNA: 36 bases, framed from base 1. At the junction V is shortened by 6 bases and J by 7 bases, with 10 bases in between. The germline V gene (reference sequence) sets CDR1 to MNHNY and CDR2 to SVGAGI. Rearrangement joined TRBV6-6 to TRBJ2-1, with the identity of the D gene unclear. The TCR sequence derives from a man aged 18 to 30 in good health. Sequences were obtained from memory CD4+ T cells sorted from blood. Per the publication, the cell subset or site label means: CD45RA-negative fraction. The nucleotide sequence is TGTGCCAGCAGCCCCGTGGGGAATGAGCAGTTCTTC. Translated, it gives CASSPVGNEQFF.